Following are 20 T cell receptor beta chains from one sample sequenced in a study of blood T cell repertoires in COVID-19. Data came from immunoSEQ multiplex PCR; TCRdb stores just in-frame clones and leaves some out. The table includes about 120,000 clones, around nine tenths detected once. The specimen sequenced was peripheral blood. Source of these receptors: a woman aged 50 to 65 with acute or convalescent COVID-19.

The chain uses TRBV30 and TRBJ1-5; 8 bases match TRBD1. J lost 1 base, V lost 3 bases, and 8 bases had no gene match. CDR1 GTSNPN and CDR2 SVGIG come from the germline V gene (reference sequence). The CDR3 runs to 16 residues. The CDR3 loop is CAWRAHRGGSNQPQHF. The CDR3 coding sequence is TGTGCCTGGAGAGCTCACAGGGGGGGGAGCAATCAGCCCCAGCATTTT.

Regarding this clone: Within the sample, other DNA sequences also encode this same CDR3. The rearrangement links TRBV11-3 to TRBJ2-7, with D maybe TRBD1 (6 bases). The CDR3 has 14 amino acids. Trimming pared 5 bases from V and 0 bases from J, leaving 11 bases between. Germline CDR1 is SGHNT and CDR2 is YENEEA. The CDR3: CASSTGTPSYEQYF. Here the CDR3 DNA reads TGTGCCAGCAGCACCGGGACACCCTCCTACGAGCAGTACTTC.

The V and J genes are TRBV7-2 and TRBJ2-3, with TRBD2 as a possible D gene (5 bases). Per germline, CDR1 SGHTA and CDR2 FQGNSA. This CDR3 is built from 15 residues. Trimming shortened V by 5 bases and J by 6 bases, and 18 bases separated the two germline ends. CDR3 protein: CASSRAVALGDTQYF. The CDR3 nucleotides are TGTGCCAGCAGCAGAGCGGTAGCGCTCGGGGATACGCAGTATTTT.

The chain couples TRBV29-1 to TRBJ1-2; no clear D. Germline-derived CDR1 and CDR2 are SQVTM and ANQGSEA. The CDR3 runs to 11 residues. V shed 2 bases and J shed 6 bases, with 7 bases lying between them. The CDR3 is CSVEFGDGYTF. In nucleotides, the CDR3 is TGCAGCGTTGAATTCGGGGATGGCTACACCTTC. The full variable domain, its missing parts supplied by reference TRBV29-1 and TRBJ1-2, is SAVISQKPSRDICQRGTSLTIQCQVDSQVTMMFWYRQQPGQSLTLIATANQGSEATYESGFVIDKFPISRPNLTFSTLTVSNMSPEDSSIYLCSVEFGDGYTFGSGTRLTVV.

The chain is built from TRBV11-2 and TRBJ1-6; no firm D call. CDR3 length equals 15 residues. V lost 3 bases and J lost 3, with 9 bases in between. The germline V gene encodes CDR1 SGHAT and CDR2 FQNNGV. CDR3 amino acids: CASSLNGNYNSPLHF. Written as DNA, the CDR3 is TGTGCCAGCAGCTTGAACGGGAACTATAATTCACCCCTCCACTTT.

The gene calls are TRBV5-1 and TRBJ2-5, with 10 bases aligning to TRBD1. CDR3 size: 15 residues. Germline V gene sequence: CDR1 SGHRS, CDR2 YFSETQ. After removal of 3 bases from V and 4 bases from J, the junction contained 6 bases not matched to a gene. The DNA of the CDR3 is TGCGCCAGCAGCTACGGGACAGGGGTTCGAGAGACCCAGTACTTC. Amino acids: CASSYGTGVRETQYF.

The chain joins TRBV5-8 to TRBJ1-1; D not resolved. The CDR3 sequence is 15 residues long. CDR1 SGHTS and CDR2 YDEGEE come from the germline V gene. Trimming took off 0 bases at V and 1 base at J, with 10 bases between the two ends. The CDR3 region is CASSLDPSRNTEAFF. The CDR3, as DNA: TGTGCCAGCAGCTTGGATCCCTCCAGGAACACTGAAGCTTTCTTT.

The CDR3 region has the DNA TGTGCCAGCAGTCCGGACAGGGACGAGACCCAGTACTTC. It is translated as CASSPDRDETQYF. The genes are TRBV12-3 or TRBV12-4 and TRBJ2-5; 8 nucleotides align to TRBD1. This CDR3 region has 13 residues. The J segment lost 5 bases and the V segment lost 5 bases, leaving 4 bases of the junction unmatched.

J is TRBJ2-3 and V is TRBV7-8, with 8 bases matching TRBD2. The CDR3 runs 14 residues. The germline V gene encodes CDR1 SGHVS and CDR2 FQNEAQ. The V and J ends lost 5 bases and 4 bases, in that order; junction bases with no gene match: 5. The CDR3 protein is CASSLRLAPDTQYF. The CDR3 region has the DNA TGTGCCAGCAGCCTCCGACTAGCGCCAGATACGCAGTATTTT.

This chain joins TRBV4-2 and TRBJ2-7; D is possibly TRBD1 (6 bases). CDR1 is LGHNA, CDR2 YNFKEQ, per germline. Trimming left V 2 bases short and J 3 bases short, with 14 bases between. The CDR3 is made up of 15 amino acids. The CDR3 DNA reads as TGTGCCAGCAGCCAAAATATAGGGACACACTACGAGCAGTACTTC. Protein: CASSQNIGTHYEQYF.

This sequence joins TRBV30 and TRBJ1-1; 7 nucleotides align to TRBD1. The CDR3 consists of 14 residues. Germline V gene lookup returns CDR1 GTSNPN and CDR2 SVGIG (reference sequence). The V segment lost 4 bases and the J segment 4 bases; nucleotides outside the gene matches: 9. The CDR3 region is CAWMEGARGTEAFF. DNA for the CDR3: TGTGCCTGGATGGAGGGGGCGCGGGGCACTGAAGCTTTCTTT.

The rearrangement joins TRBV19 to TRBJ2-5; D may be TRBD2 (5 bases). Germline CDR1 is LNHDA and CDR2 is SQIVND (reference sequence). Deletions cut 5 bases from V and 0 bases from J, with 16 bases between. The CDR3 is made up of 16 amino acids. DNA of the CDR3: TGTGCCAGTAGTGTTGGACTCCACCCATACCAAGAGACCCAGTACTTC. This translates into CASSVGLHPYQETQYF.

V gene TRBV11-3 combines with J gene TRBJ2-2, with D maybe TRBD2 (7 bases). The CDR3 totals 14 residues. Germline V gene data show CDR1 as SGHNT and CDR2 as YENEEA. V was pared by 3 bases and J by 7 bases, with 12 bases between. CDR3 sequence reads: CASSLGGAGGELFF. For the CDR3, the DNA is TGTGCCAGCAGCTTGGGGGGGGCCGGCGGGGAGCTGTTTTTT.

The chain uses TRBV6-4 and TRBJ1-1; no clear D. Germline V gives CDR1 MRHNA, CDR2 SNTAGT. This CDR3 comprises 13 residues. The ends were cut back, 3 bases at V and 0 bases at J, with 5 bases in the middle. In nucleotides, the CDR3 is TGTGCCAGCAGTGAACAGTTGAACACTGAAGCTTTCTTT. Its protein is CASSEQLNTEAFF.

This chain links TRBV29-1 with TRBJ1-1; 10 bases are shared with TRBD1. With V trimmed by 0 bases and J by 4 bases, 14 bases remained unmatched. This CDR3 has 18 residues. Germline V gene data show CDR1 as SQVTM and CDR2 as ANQGSEA. The CDR3 DNA reads as TGCAGCGTTGAAGATGCCCCGGGACAGGGGTCGGCGGGCACTGAAGCTTTCTTT. It translates to CSVEDAPGQGSAGTEAFF. Filled out from reference TRBV29-1 and TRBJ1-1, the complete variable domain reads SAVISQKPSRDICQRGTSLTIQCQVDSQVTMMFWYRQQPGQSLTLIATANQGSEATYESGFVIDKFPISRPNLTFSTLTVSNMSPEDSSIYLCSVEDAPGQGSAGTEAFFGQGTRLTVV.

The chain combines TRBV6-5 with TRBJ2-2; TRBD2 matches at 8 bases. Germline V CDR1 and CDR2: MNHEY, SVGAGI. Trimming cost V 7 bases and J 1 base; bases outside gene matches: 5. The CDR3 consists of 15 residues. As DNA, the CDR3 is TGTGCCAGCACTTGGACTAGCCTGAACACCGGGGAGCTGTTTTTT. Protein product: CASTWTSLNTGELFF.

J is TRBJ2-7 and V is TRBV5-1; TRBD2 matches 15 bases. The CDR3 is 16 amino acids. The junction had 6 bases not matched to a gene; V was cut back by 4 bases and J by 4 bases. Per germline, CDR1 SGHRS and CDR2 YFSETQ. The CDR3 sequence is CASSPRTSGGAYEQYF. The CDR3 region has the DNA TGCGCCAGCAGCCCCAGGACTAGCGGGGGGGCTTACGAGCAGTACTTC.

This chain uses TRBV5-8 with TRBJ2-4, with 9 positions matching TRBD1. The germline V gene has CDR1 SGHTS and CDR2 YDEGEE. CDR3 size: 15 residues. V shed 1 base, J shed 6 bases, and the junction held 5 bases outside the gene matches. The CDR3 spells CASSLRGTGPNIQYF. The CDR3 region has the DNA TGTGCCAGCAGCTTGCGGGGGACAGGGCCAAACATTCAGTACTTC.

CDR3: CASSQERSRAGNTIYF. CDR3 bases: TGCGCCAGCAGCCAAGAAAGGAGCAGGGCTGGAAACACCATATATTTT. The genes are TRBV4-1 and TRBJ1-3, with a possible D match to TRBD1 (5 bases). The ends were cut back, 0 bases at V and 2 bases at J, with 11 bases in the middle. Per germline, CDR1 MGHRA and CDR2 YSYEKL. The CDR3 sequence is 16 residues long.

This chain joins TRBV6-5 and TRBJ1-6; tentatively, D is TRBD1 (6 bases). The V gene lost 2 bases and the J gene lost 10 bases, with 12 bases spanning the gap. The CDR3 covers 14 residues. CDR1 is MNHEY and CDR2 is SVGAGI in the germline V gene. The CDR3 nucleotides read TGTGCCAGCAGTTACCGGGACACTCGGTCACCCCTCCACTTT. Translating it yields CASSYRDTRSPLHF.